This T cell receptor beta chain was sequenced during a study of T-cell reconstitution after alpha-beta-depleted transplantation in children. Whole-study results and caveats: The high TCRbeta diversity at day 60 in some patients came from surviving recipient T cells and thymic progenitors. At one year after transplant, newly produced T cells mostly accounted for T-cell counts and diversity. Reportedly, alpha-beta T cells present about two months post-transplant originated from several hundred expanded clones of graft origin.

The junction had 8 bases not matched to a gene; V was cut back by 3 bases and J by 7 bases. CDR1 and CDR2 from the germline V gene are DFQATT and SNEGSKA (reference sequence). The CDR3 has 14 amino acids. Preparation of the TCRbeta library involved a method that used unique molecular identifiers. MiXCR was run by TCRdb on the PCR reads, yielding one entry per CDR3 protein. Altogether 500,000 to 600,000 distinct CDR3 sequences are present, 25% to 30% being singletons, with the ten largest covering approximately 33%. This clonotype was detected once. Its specificity is not known. V is TRBV20-1 and J is TRBJ2-2; 7 positions match TRBD2. This sample comprised PBMCs, obtained before TCRalphabeta/CD19-depleted stem cell transplant. The TCR comes from a boy less than two years old with Wiskott-Aldrich syndrome, due to receive a stem cell transplant. The CDR3 sequence is CSARLAGVIGELFF. The CDR3 region has the DNA TGCAGTGCTAGGCTGGCGGGAGTCATCGGGGAGCTGTTTTTT.